Below, 30 T cell receptor beta chains from the same sample are listed, as sequenced in a study of OX40 agonist ivuxolimab in advanced cancers. Data came from immunoSEQ multiplex PCR; TCRdb stores just in-frame clones and leaves some out. The repertoire holds about 41,000 clones, with more than 75% as singletons. The sample in question was CD4+ or CD8+ T cells sorted from blood, obtained in a trial of the OX40 agonist ivuxolimab. The receptors were sampled from an adult with an advanced solid tumor such as melanoma, head and neck, liver or kidney cancer.

The CDR3 coding sequence is TGCAGCGTTGACGCCAGGGCGTTCTCTGGGGCCAACGTCCTGACTTTC. Translation gives CSVDARAFSGANVLTF. The chain couples TRBV29-1 to TRBJ2-6; the D gene is possibly TRBD1 (5 bases). The CDR3 runs to 16 residues. Germline V lookup: CDR1 SQVTM, CDR2 ANQGSEA. The V and J ends lost 3 bases and 0 bases respectively, with 12 bases between them. The whole variable domain, filled in from reference TRBV29-1 and TRBJ2-6, reads SAVISQKPSRDICQRGTSLTIQCQVDSQVTMMFWYRQQPGQSLTLIATANQGSEATYESGFVIDKFPISRPNLTFSTLTVSNMSPEDSSIYLCSVDARAFSGANVLTFGAGSRLTVL.

The chain recombines TRBV6-1 with TRBJ2-5, with 8 bases aligning to TRBD2. The DNA end favors TRBJ2-7, so the J call may be wrong. The CDR3 sequence is 15 residues long. Germline CDR1 and CDR2: MNHNS and SASEGT. The CDR3 spells CASSEIPGGPYEQYF. The CDR3 DNA reads as TGTGCCAGCAGTGAGATTCCGGGAGGGCCCTACGAGCAGTACTTC.

This sequence joins TRBV4-1 and TRBJ1-5; D is perhaps TRBD1 (6 bases). CDR3 length: 17 amino acids. The V gene's germline CDR1 is MGHRA and CDR2 YSYEKL. V was cut by 2 bases and J by 7 bases, with 21 bases left in between. The CDR3 here is CASSQRVGSGGSQPQHF. CDR3 nucleotides: TGCGCCAGCAGCCAAAGGGTGGGGTCGGGGGGCAGCCAGCCCCAGCATTTT.

The CDR3 reads CASSVVRTGYGYTF. CDR3 nucleotides: TGTGCCAGCAGTGTAGTAAGGACAGGGTATGGCTACACCTTC. This rearrangement joins TRBV2 to TRBJ1-2; 8 nucleotides match TRBD1. V shed 4 bases, J shed 5 bases, and the junction held 6 bases outside the gene matches. CDR1 is SNHLY, CDR2 FYNNEI, per germline. CDR3 size: 14 residues. Combining the CDR3 with reference TRBV2 and TRBJ1-2 gives the whole variable domain EPEVTQTPSHQVTQMGQEVILRCVPISNHLYFYWYRQILGQKVEFLVSFYNNEISEKSEIFDDQFSVERPDGSNFTLKIRSTKLEDSAMYFCASSVVRTGYGYTFGSGTRLTVV.

The chain uses TRBV11-2 and TRBJ2-3; weak D call: TRBD2 (6 bases). V lost 3 bases and J 3 bases, leaving 13 bases between the germline ends. Germline-derived CDR1 and CDR2 are SGHAT and FQNNGV. The CDR3 extends over 15 amino acids. This chain's CDR3 is CASSFGGIGTDTQYF. CDR3 DNA sequence: TGTGCCAGCAGCTTTGGAGGGATCGGGACAGATACGCAGTATTTT.

In DNA, the CDR3 is TGTGCCAGCAGCTTGATTGGACAGGCCCGAGGCTATGGCTACACCTTC. Translated: CASSLIGQARGYGYTF. This chain joins TRBV5-4 and TRBJ1-2; 7 bases are a match to TRBD1. The CDR3 is made up of 16 amino acids. V lost 1 base to trimming and J lost 4 bases; unmatched junction nucleotides: 10. CDR1 and CDR2 (germline): SGHNT, YYREEE (reference sequence).

The genes are TRBV9 and TRBJ2-2; D is undetermined. Looked up from germline, CDR1 is SGDLS and CDR2 is YYNGEE. The V end was cut by 6 bases, the J end by 1 base, with 13 bases between. The CDR3 totals 15 residues. CDR3 protein: CASTQEPWNTGELFF. As DNA, the CDR3 is TGTGCCAGCACCCAAGAACCGTGGAACACCGGGGAGCTGTTTTTT.

J is TRBJ2-7 and V is TRBV5-6; D unclear. This CDR3 comprises 12 residues. Germline CDR1 SGHDT, CDR2 YYEEEE. V shed 2 bases and J shed 6 bases, with 9 bases lying between them. CDR3 protein: CASSLTGPEQYF. For the CDR3, the DNA is TGTGCCAGCAGCTTAACGGGCCCCGAGCAGTACTTC.

The rearrangement uses TRBV6-5 and TRBJ1-2; TRBD1 aligns across 7 bases. CDR1 MNHEY and CDR2 SVGAGI come from the germline V gene. J lost 5 bases, V lost 2 bases, and 5 bases had no gene match. This CDR3 contains 14 residues. The CDR3 reads CASSYLSGGYGYTF. CDR3 nucleotides: TGTGCCAGCAGTTACCTCTCAGGGGGTTATGGCTACACCTTC.

This chain connects TRBV5-1 to TRBJ2-3; 11 bases agree with TRBD2. Germline V gene sequence: CDR1 SGHRS, CDR2 YFSETQ. The junction had 1 base not matched to a gene; V was cut back by 5 bases and J by 5 bases. This CDR3 has 13 residues. The CDR3 DNA is TGCGCCAGCAGGGGGACTAGCGGAGATACGCAGTATTTT. Its translation: CASRGTSGDTQYF.

Concerning this clone: Other DNA sequences in the same sample also yield this CDR3. This chain uses TRBV6-5 with TRBJ2-3; D gene unclear. This CDR3 has 12 amino acids. Germline lookup yields CDR1 MNHEY and CDR2 SVGAGI. With 4 bases removed from V and 2 bases from J, the gap between germline ends came to 4 bases. The chain's CDR3 is CASSSSTDTQYF. For the CDR3, the DNA is TGTGCCAGCAGTTCTTCCACAGATACGCAGTATTTT.

This rearrangement joins TRBV28 to TRBJ2-7; no firm D call. V was shortened by 6 bases and J by 3 bases, with 3 bases between the two germline ends. Germline assignment: CDR1 MDHEN and CDR2 SYDVKM. The CDR3 totals 10 residues. CDR3 nucleotide sequence: TGTGCCAGCAGCCGCTACGAGCAGTACTTC. Residues: CASSRYEQYF.

This chain uses TRBV28 with TRBJ2-1; TRBD2 is a possible D gene (7 bases). Germline CDR1 MDHEN, CDR2 SYDVKM. Trimming removed 7 bases from V and 5 bases from J, with 18 bases in between. CDR3 size: 15 residues. CDR3 sequence reads: CASTSGASGNNEQFF. CDR3 nucleotide sequence: TGTGCCAGCACCTCGGGGGCTAGCGGTAACAATGAGCAGTTCTTC.

V is TRBV5-5 and J is TRBJ1-5; 7 bases agree with TRBD1. V shed 4 bases and J 2 bases; nucleotides not matched to a gene: 9. In germline, CDR1 is SGHKS, CDR2 YYEKEE (reference sequence). The CDR3 runs 16 residues. CDR3 coding DNA: TGTGCCAGCAGCCCCGGACCAGGGGGACGCAATCAGCCCCAGCATTTT. This translates into CASSPGPGGRNQPQHF.

The rearrangement links TRBV9 to TRBJ2-3, with a possible D match to TRBD2 (5 bases). This CDR3 comprises 14 residues. V lost 0 bases and J 5 bases, leaving 10 bases between the germline ends. From germline, CDR1 is SGDLS and CDR2 YYNGEE. Written as DNA, the CDR3 is TGTGCCAGCAGCGTAGCTCTAGGGAGAGATACGCAGTATTTT. Translation: CASSVALGRDTQYF.

V usage is TRBV18 and J usage is TRBJ1-5; D is possibly TRBD1 (5 bases). The CDR3 has 13 amino acids. CDR1 and CDR2 (germline): KGHSH, LQKENI. V was cut by 6 bases and J by 9 bases, with 15 bases left in between. CDR3 nucleotides: TGTGCCAGCTCTACCCGGGACCTTGGGCCCCAGCATTTT. Translation: CASSTRDLGPQHF.

The chain links TRBV27 to TRBJ2-7, with 11 nucleotides matching TRBD1. V lost 6 bases, J lost 4 bases, and 8 bases stayed unmatched. Germline V gives CDR1 MNHEY, CDR2 SMNVEV (reference sequence). CDR3 length equals 15 residues. The CDR3 here is CASSRYGQGAYEQYF. The CDR3 DNA reads as TGTGCCAGCAGCCGCTACGGACAGGGGGCTTACGAGCAGTACTTC.

Judged by abundance, this clone is medium-sized. The V and J genes are TRBV11-3 and TRBJ2-1; D perhaps matches TRBD2 (5 bases). CDR3 length equals 16 residues. The V and J ends lost 5 bases and 5 bases respectively, with 19 bases between them. In germline, CDR1 is SGHNT, CDR2 YENEEA. The CDR3 sequence is CASSVEALRRNNEQFF. CDR3 bases: TGTGCCAGCAGCGTCGAGGCCTTGAGGAGGAACAATGAGCAGTTCTTC.

V is TRBV2 and J is TRBJ2-2, with no clear D. Trimming shortened V by 6 bases and J by 7 bases, and 9 bases separated the two germline ends. The CDR3 contains 12 residues. CDR1 SNHLY and CDR2 FYNNEI come from the germline V gene. This CDR3 is CASSGEVGELFF. Written as DNA, the CDR3 is TGTGCCAGCAGCGGTGAGGTCGGGGAGCTGTTTTTT.

This sequence joins TRBV6-5 and TRBJ2-1; tentative D call: TRBD1 (6 bases). The CDR3 has 13 amino acids. Germline CDR1 and CDR2: MNHEY and SVGAGI. Trimming shortened V by 5 bases and J by 8 bases, and 13 bases separated the two germline ends. CDR3 amino acids: CASSPGRGDEQFF. The CDR3 nucleotides read TGTGCCAGCAGTCCCGGCAGGGGCGATGAGCAGTTCTTC.

The chain links TRBV5-8 to TRBJ1-2; TRBD1 matches 8 bases. V lost 4 bases, J lost 4 bases, and 12 bases stayed unmatched. This CDR3 has 16 amino acids. Germline loops: CDR1 SGHTS, CDR2 YDEGEE. The CDR3 region has the DNA TGTGCCAGCAGCCCGGAGGGGGACAGGTATGCCTATGGCTACACCTTC. Its protein is CASSPEGDRYAYGYTF. The variable domain in full, with the rest retrieved from reference TRBV5-8 and TRBJ1-2, is EAGVTQSPTHLIKTRGQQATLRCSPISGHTSVYWYQQALGLGLQFLLWYDEGEERNRGNFPPRFSGRQFPNYSSELNVNALELEDSALYLCASSPEGDRYAYGYTFGSGTRLTVV.

The chain carries TRBV28 and TRBJ2-2; possibly TRBD1 for D (6 bases). V was shortened by 6 bases and J by 4 bases, with 15 bases between the two germline ends. This CDR3 is built from 15 residues. Germline assignment: CDR1 MDHEN and CDR2 SYDVKM. Written as DNA, the CDR3 is TGTGCCAGCAGACTACAGGGTTTGAGCACCGGGGAGCTGTTTTTT. This gives the protein CASRLQGLSTGELFF.

The chain uses TRBV4-3 and TRBJ2-2; D uncertain. V lost 0 bases and J lost 7, with 12 bases in between. This CDR3 is 15 amino acids long. Germline loops: CDR1 LGHNA, CDR2 YSLEER. CDR3 protein: CASSQEFPDIGELFF. The CDR3 bases are TGCGCCAGCAGCCAAGAATTTCCAGACATCGGGGAGCTGTTTTTT.

The V call is TRBV7-2, the J call TRBJ2-7, with 12 bases fitting TRBD2. V lost 4 bases and J lost 4; bases outside the gene matches: 5. The CDR3 covers 15 residues. Looked up from germline, CDR1 is SGHTA and CDR2 is FQGNSA. CDR3 coding DNA: TGTGCCAGCAGCTCCTCTAGCGGGAGGGTGTACGAGCAGTACTTC. Amino acids: CASSSSSGRVYEQYF.

The chain is built from TRBV19 and TRBJ1-2; D unresolved. The CDR3 is made up of 13 amino acids. The ends were cut back, 2 bases at V and 4 bases at J, with 8 bases in the middle. Germline-derived CDR1 and CDR2 are LNHDA and SQIVND (reference sequence). The CDR3 nucleotides read TGTGCCAGTAGTATATTCTCTGGCTATGGCTACACCTTC. Protein product: CASSIFSGYGYTF.

This rearrangement joins TRBV14 to TRBJ2-5; 8 positions agree with TRBD1. Looked up from germline, CDR1 is SGHDN and CDR2 is FVKESK. J was trimmed by 4 bases and V by 8 bases; bases with no gene match: 9. The CDR3 loop spans 14 amino acids. The CDR3 loop reads CASGRQGRGETQYF. As DNA, the CDR3 is TGTGCCAGCGGAAGACAGGGGAGAGGAGAGACCCAGTACTTC.

The CDR3 DNA reads as TGTGCCAGCAGCTCATCGACAGCGCACTATGGCTACACCTTC. It yields the protein CASSSSTAHYGYTF. The J gene is TRBJ1-2, the V gene TRBV7-9; possibly TRBD1 for D (5 bases). CDR1 and CDR2 (germline): SEHNR, FQNEAQ (reference sequence). The CDR3 has 14 amino acids. Trimming stripped 4 bases from V and 3 bases from J, with 12 bases between. Looking up the rest from reference TRBV7-9 and TRBJ1-2 gives the full variable domain: DTGVSQNPRHKITKRGQNVTFRCDPISEHNRLYWYRQTLGQGPEFLTYFQNEAQLEKSRLLSDRFSAERPKGSFSTLEIQRTEQGDSAMYLCASSSSTAHYGYTFGSGTRLTVV.

V gene TRBV14 combines with J gene TRBJ2-1, with D perhaps TRBD2 (5 bases). The CDR3 is 13 amino acids. Germline CDR1 is SGHDN and CDR2 is FVKESK. Deletions cut 5 bases from V and 7 bases from J, with 12 bases between. The CDR3 bases are TGTGCCAGCAGCAAACTAGTGGTTAATGAGCAGTTCTTC. This translates into CASSKLVVNEQFF. The whole variable domain, filled in from reference TRBV14 and TRBJ2-1, reads EAGVTQFPSHSVIEKGQTVTLRCDPISGHDNLYWYRRVMGKEIKFLLHFVKESKQDESGMPNNRFLAERTGGTYSTLKVQPAELEDSGVYFCASSKLVVNEQFFGPGTRLTVL.

Only one count was recorded for this clone. J is TRBJ2-3 and V is TRBV4-2, with D possibly being TRBD2 (6 bases). Trimming removed 4 bases at V and 4 bases at J, with 21 bases between. The CDR3 runs 17 residues. Germline values: CDR1 LGHNA, CDR2 YNFKEQ. The CDR3 is CASSRIKGGPGADTQYF. As DNA, the CDR3 is TGTGCCAGCAGCCGAATAAAAGGAGGGCCCGGGGCAGATACGCAGTATTTT.

The V and J genes are TRBV12-5 and TRBJ1-4; perhaps TRBD1 as D (5 bases). V lost 1 base to trimming and J lost 2 bases, with 8 bases between them. CDR1 is LGHNT and CDR2 is FRNRAP in the germline V gene. The CDR3 is made up of 15 amino acids. The CDR3 region has the DNA TGTGCTAGTGGTTTGGAGGGGAGGACTAATGAAAAACTGTTTTTT. It yields the protein CASGLEGRTNEKLFF. Combining the CDR3 with reference TRBV12-5 and TRBJ1-4 gives the whole variable domain DARVTQTPRHKVTEMGQEVTMRCQPILGHNTVFWYRQTMMQGLELLAYFRNRAPLDDSGMPKDRFSAEMPDATLATLKIQPSEPRDSAVYFCASGLEGRTNEKLFFGSGTQLSVL.